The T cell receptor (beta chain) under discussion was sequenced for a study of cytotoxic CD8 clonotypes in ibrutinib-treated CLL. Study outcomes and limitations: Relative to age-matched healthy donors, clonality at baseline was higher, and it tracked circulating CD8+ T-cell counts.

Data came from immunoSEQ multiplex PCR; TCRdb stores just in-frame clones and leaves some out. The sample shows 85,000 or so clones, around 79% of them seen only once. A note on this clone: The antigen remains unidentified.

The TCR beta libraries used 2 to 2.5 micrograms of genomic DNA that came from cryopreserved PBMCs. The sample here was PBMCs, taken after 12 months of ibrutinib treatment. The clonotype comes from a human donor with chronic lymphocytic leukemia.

CDR3 region: CAWSGGFQETQYF. The DNA of the CDR3 is TGTGCCTGGAGTGGGGGATTCCAAGAGACCCAGTACTTC. V is TRBV30 and J is TRBJ2-5; no definite D call. V lost 1 base to trimming and J lost 1 base, with 7 bases between them. The CDR3 runs 13 residues. Germline CDR1 GTSNPN, CDR2 SVGIG (reference sequence). Full variable domain (outside the CDR3, taken from reference TRBV30 and TRBJ2-5): SQTIHQWPATLVQPVGSPLSLECTVEGTSNPNLYWYRQAAGRGLQLLFYSVGIGQISSEVPQNLSASRPQDRQFILSSKKLLLSDSGFYLCAWSGGFQETQYFGPGTRLLVL.